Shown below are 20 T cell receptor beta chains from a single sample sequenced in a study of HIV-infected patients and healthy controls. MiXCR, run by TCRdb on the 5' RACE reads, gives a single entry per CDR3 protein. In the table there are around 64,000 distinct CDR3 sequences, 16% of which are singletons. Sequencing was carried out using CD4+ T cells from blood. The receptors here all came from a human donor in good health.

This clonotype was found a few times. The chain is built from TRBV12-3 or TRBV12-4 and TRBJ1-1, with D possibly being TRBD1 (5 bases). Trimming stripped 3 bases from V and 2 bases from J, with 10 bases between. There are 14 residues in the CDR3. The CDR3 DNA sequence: TGTGCCAGCAGTTTGATTCAGGGAAACACTGAAGCTTTCTTT. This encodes CASSLIQGNTEAFF.

CDR3 residues: CASSLDSSGLKTLFF. The DNA for the CDR3 is TGTGCCAGCAGCTTAGATTCTAGCGGCTTGAAGACTTTGTTCTTC. The chain joins TRBV7-2 to TRBJ2-1, with TRBD2 matching 7 bases. The germline gives CDR1 SGHTA, CDR2 FQGNSA. The CDR3 is 15 residues long. Trimming at V came to 1 base and at J to 15 bases, leaving 15 bases not matched to a gene.

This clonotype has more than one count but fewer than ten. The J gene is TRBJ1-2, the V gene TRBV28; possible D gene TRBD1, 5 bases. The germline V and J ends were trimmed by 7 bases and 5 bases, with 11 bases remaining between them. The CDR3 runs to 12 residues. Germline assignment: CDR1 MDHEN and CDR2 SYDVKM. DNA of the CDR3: TGTGCCAGCATATCCAAGGGGTATGGCTACACCTTC. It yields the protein CASISKGYGYTF.

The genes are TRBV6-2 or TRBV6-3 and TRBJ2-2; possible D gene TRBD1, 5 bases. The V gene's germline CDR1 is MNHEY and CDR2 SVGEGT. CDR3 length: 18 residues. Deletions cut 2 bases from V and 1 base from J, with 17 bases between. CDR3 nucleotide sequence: TGTGCCAGCAGTTACCCTCATCGACAGTACTTGAACACCGGGGAGCTGTTTTTT. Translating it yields CASSYPHRQYLNTGELFF.

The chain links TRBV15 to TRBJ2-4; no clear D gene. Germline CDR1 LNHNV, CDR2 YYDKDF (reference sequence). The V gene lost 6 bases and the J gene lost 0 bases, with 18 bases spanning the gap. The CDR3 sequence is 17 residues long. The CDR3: CATRIHGQPLAKNIQYF. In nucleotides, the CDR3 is TGTGCCACCAGAATCCACGGCCAGCCCCTAGCCAAAAACATTCAGTACTTC. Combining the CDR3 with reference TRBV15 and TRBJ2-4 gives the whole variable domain DAMVIQNPRYQVTQFGKPVTLSCSQTLNHNVMYWYQQKSSQAPKLLFHYYDKDFNNEADTPDNFQSRRPNTSFCFLDIRSPGLGDTAMYLCATRIHGQPLAKNIQYFGAGTRLSVL.

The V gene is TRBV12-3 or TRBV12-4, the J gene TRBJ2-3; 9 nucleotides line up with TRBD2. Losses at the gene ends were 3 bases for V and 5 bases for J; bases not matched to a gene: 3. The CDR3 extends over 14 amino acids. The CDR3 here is CASSLVAGVDTQYF. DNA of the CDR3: TGTGCCAGCAGTTTGGTAGCGGGAGTAGATACGCAGTATTTT.

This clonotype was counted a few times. The CDR3 region has the DNA TGTGCCAGCAGTTACAAGCAGGCGGAGTACTTC. Its translation is CASSYKQAEYF. The chain uses TRBV6-2 or TRBV6-3 and TRBJ2-7; D call uncertain. The CDR3 covers 11 residues. Between the trimmed V and J ends, which lost 2 bases and 11 bases, there was a span of 10 bases. Per germline, CDR1 MNHEY and CDR2 SVGEGT.

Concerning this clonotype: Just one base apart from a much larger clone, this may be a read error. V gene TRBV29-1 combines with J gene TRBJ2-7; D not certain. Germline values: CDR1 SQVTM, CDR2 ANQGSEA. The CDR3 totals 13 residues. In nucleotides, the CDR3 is TGCAGCGTTGGGGTGGTGGAAAAGTACGAGGAGTACTTC. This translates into CSVGVVEKYEEYF.

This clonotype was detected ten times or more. The CDR3 sequence: CASRAGTDTQYF. In DNA, the CDR3 is TGTGCCAGCAGAGCAGGGACAGATACGCAGTATTTT. This chain links TRBV27 with TRBJ2-3; a weak D match, TRBD1 (5 bases). The CDR3 loop spans 12 amino acids. V was pared by 6 bases and J by 3 bases, with 7 bases between. CDR1 is MNHEY and CDR2 is SMNVEV in the germline V gene (reference sequence).

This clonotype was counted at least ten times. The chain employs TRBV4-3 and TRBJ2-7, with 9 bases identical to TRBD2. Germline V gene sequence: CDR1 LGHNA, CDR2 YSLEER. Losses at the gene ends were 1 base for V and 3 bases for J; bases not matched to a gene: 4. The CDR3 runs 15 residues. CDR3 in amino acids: CASSQASGVFYEQYF. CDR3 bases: TGCGCCAGCAGCCAAGCTAGCGGGGTATTCTACGAGCAGTACTTC.

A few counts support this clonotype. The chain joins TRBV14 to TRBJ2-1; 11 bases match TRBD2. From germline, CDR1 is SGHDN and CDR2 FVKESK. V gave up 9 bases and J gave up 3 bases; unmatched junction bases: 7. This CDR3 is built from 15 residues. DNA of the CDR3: TGTGCCAGGGTTAGCGGGAGGGCCGTCTACAATGAGCAGTTCTTC. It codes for CARVSGRAVYNEQFF.

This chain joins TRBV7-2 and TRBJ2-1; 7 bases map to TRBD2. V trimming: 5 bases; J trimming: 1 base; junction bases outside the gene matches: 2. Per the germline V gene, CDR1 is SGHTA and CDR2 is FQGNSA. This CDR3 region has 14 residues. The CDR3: CASSTAGSYNEQFF. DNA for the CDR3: TGTGCCAGCAGCACAGCGGGATCCTACAATGAGCAGTTCTTC.

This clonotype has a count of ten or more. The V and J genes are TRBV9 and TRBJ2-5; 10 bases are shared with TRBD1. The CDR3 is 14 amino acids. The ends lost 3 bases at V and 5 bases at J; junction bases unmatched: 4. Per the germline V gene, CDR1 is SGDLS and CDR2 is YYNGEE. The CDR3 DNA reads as TGTGCCAGCAGCGAGGGACAGGGGAGGGAGACCCAGTACTTC. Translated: CASSEGQGRETQYF.

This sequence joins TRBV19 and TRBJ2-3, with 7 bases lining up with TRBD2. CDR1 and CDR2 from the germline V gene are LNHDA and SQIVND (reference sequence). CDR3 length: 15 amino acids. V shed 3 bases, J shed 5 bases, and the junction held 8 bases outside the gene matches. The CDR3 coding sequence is TGTGCCAGTAGTATCGAGGCGGGGGTTGGAGATACGCAGTATTTT. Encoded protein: CASSIEAGVGDTQYF.

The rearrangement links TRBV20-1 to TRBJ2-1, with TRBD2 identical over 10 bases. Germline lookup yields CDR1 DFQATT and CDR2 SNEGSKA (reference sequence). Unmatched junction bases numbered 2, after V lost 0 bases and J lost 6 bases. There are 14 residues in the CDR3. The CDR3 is CSARDPSGSNEQFF. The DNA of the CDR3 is TGCAGTGCTAGAGATCCTAGCGGGAGCAATGAGCAGTTCTTC.

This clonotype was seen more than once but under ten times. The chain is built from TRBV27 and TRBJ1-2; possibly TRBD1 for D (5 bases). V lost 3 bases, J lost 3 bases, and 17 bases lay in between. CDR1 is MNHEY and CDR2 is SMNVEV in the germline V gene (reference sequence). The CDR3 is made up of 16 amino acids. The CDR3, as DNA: TGTGCCAGCAGTTTCCGAACCAGTGGGGGGTACTATGGCTACACCTTC. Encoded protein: CASSFRTSGGYYGYTF.

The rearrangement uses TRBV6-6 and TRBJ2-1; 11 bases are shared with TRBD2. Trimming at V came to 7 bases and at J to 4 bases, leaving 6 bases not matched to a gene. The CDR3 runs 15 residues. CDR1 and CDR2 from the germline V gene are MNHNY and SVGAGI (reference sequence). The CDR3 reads CASTEGLADYNEQFF. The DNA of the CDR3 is TGTGCCAGCACCGAGGGACTAGCGGATTACAATGAGCAGTTCTTC.

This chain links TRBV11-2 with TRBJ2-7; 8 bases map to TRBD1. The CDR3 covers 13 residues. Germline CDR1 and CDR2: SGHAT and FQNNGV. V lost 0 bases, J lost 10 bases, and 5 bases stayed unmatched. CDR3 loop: CASSLETGAGQYF. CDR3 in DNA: TGTGCCAGCAGCTTAGAGACAGGGGCCGGCCAGTACTTC.

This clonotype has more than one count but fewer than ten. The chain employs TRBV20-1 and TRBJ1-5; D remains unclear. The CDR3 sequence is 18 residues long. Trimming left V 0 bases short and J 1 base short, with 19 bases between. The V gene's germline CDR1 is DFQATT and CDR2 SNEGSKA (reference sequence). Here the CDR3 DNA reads TGCAGTGCTAGAGATTCGAGACGAGGCAGATACAGCAATCAGCCCCAGCATTTT. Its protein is CSARDSRRGRYSNQPQHF.

The CDR3 sequence: CASSSQGRAGTQYF. Here the CDR3 DNA reads TGTGCCAGCAGTTCGCAGGGGAGGGCGGGTACGCAGTATTTT. The gene calls are TRBV12-3 or TRBV12-4 and TRBJ2-3; a weak D match, TRBD2 (7 bases). V lost 4 bases and J lost 8, with 16 bases in between. This CDR3 contains 14 residues.